The entry below gives a single T cell receptor beta chain sequence along with its context. No antigen is known for it. From germline, CDR1 is SGHKS and CDR2 YYEKEE (reference sequence). V was pared by 2 bases and J by 0 bases, with 11 bases between. The CDR3 spans 16 residues. This sample was included in a study of T cell repertoires in cytomegalovirus infection. Across the whole study: Public signatures in TCR beta pointed to CMV infection and matching HLA type.

Study observations and caveats: People with CMV and the relevant HLA were identified by cumulative public TCR beta family frequency.

Each CDR3 protein is one row after TCRdb ran MiXCR on the reads. The sample records about 770,000 distinct CDR3 sequences, 25% to 30% being singletons. The genes are TRBV5-5 and TRBJ1-4; tentatively, D is TRBD1 (6 bases). This receptor was obtained from a human donor in good health (CMV status not recorded). Some clones in this sample may be carry-over from other donors' samples. The sequencing here drew on cultured CD8+ T cells from PBMCs, taken from culture after CMV antigen stimulation. The DNA of the CDR3 is TGTGCCAGCAGCTTTACAGGGAGTGCAACTAATGAAAAACTGTTTTTT. Protein: CASSFTGSATNEKLFF.